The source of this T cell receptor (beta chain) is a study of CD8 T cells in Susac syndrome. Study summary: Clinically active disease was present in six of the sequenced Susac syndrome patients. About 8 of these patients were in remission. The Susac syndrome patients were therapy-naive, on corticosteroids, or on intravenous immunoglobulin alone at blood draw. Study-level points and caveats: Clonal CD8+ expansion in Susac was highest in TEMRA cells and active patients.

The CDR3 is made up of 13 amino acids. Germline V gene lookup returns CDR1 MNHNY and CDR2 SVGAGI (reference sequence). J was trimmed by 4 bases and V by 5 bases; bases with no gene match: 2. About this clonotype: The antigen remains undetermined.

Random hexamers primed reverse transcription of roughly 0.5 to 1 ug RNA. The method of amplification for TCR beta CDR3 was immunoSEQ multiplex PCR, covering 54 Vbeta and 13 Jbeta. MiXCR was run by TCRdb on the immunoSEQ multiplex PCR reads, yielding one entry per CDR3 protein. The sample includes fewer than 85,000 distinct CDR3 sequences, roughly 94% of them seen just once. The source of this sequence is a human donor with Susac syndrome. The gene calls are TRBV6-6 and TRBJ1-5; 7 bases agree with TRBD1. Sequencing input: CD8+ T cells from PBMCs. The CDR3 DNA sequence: TGTGCCAGCAGTGGGACAGAAAATCAGCCCCAGCATTTT. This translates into CASSGTENQPQHF.